Listed here are 5 T cell receptor beta chains from one sample, sequenced in a study of cytomegalovirus exposure and HLA in healthy donors. This table comes from immunoSEQ multiplex PCR, and its TCRdb copy is limited to in-frame clones, with some not included. The table shows some 330,000 clones, with more than 80% occurring only once. Input material: PBMCs. The receptors shown here come from a woman aged 18 to 35 in good health and CMV-seronegative.

The chain combines TRBV5-1 with TRBJ2-6; TRBD1 matches 9 bases. Germline CDR1 is SGHRS and CDR2 is YFSETQ. CDR3 length: 17 amino acids. The V segment lost 3 bases and the J segment 0 bases; nucleotides outside the gene matches: 4. The CDR3 protein is CASSSGQGVSGANVLTF. The CDR3 DNA is TGCGCCAGCAGCTCGGGACAGGGTGTCTCTGGGGCCAACGTCCTGACTTTC.

The rearrangement uses TRBV2 and TRBJ2-3, with TRBD2 matching over 7 bases. The germline CDR1 and CDR2 sequences are SNHLY and FYNNEI. The V and J ends lost 6 bases and 6 bases, in that order; junction bases with no gene match: 3. The CDR3 spans 12 residues. CDR3 in amino acids: CASRRLADTQYF. CDR3 sequence (DNA): TGTGCCAGCAGGCGACTAGCCGATACGCAGTATTTT.

This clone was recorded only once. CDR3 in amino acids: CASSSPGQFTGELFF. The CDR3 DNA sequence: TGTGCCAGCAGCTCACCCGGACAGTTCACCGGGGAGCTGTTTTTT. This chain joins TRBV5-8 and TRBJ2-2, with D possibly TRBD1 on 6 matching bases. There are 15 residues in the CDR3. With 3 bases removed from V and 4 bases from J, the gap between germline ends came to 13 bases. The germline gives CDR1 SGHTS, CDR2 YDEGEE.

V usage is TRBV6-1 and J usage is TRBJ1-1, with D possibly being TRBD1 (6 bases). This CDR3 spans 14 amino acids. The V end was cut by 3 bases, the J end by 2 bases, with 10 bases between. Germline V gene sequence: CDR1 MNHNS, CDR2 SASEGT. CDR3 in DNA: TGTGCCAGCAGTGACAGGGGAAGCAACACTGAAGCTTTCTTT. Protein: CASSDRGSNTEAFF.

This sequence joins TRBV9 and TRBJ2-1; 11 positions agree with TRBD2. Germline V CDR1 and CDR2: SGDLS, YYNGEE. Unmatched junction bases numbered 5, after V lost 0 bases and J lost 9 bases. This CDR3 is built from 15 residues. The CDR3 coding sequence is TGTGCCAGCAGCGTAGCTAGCGGGAGGCCGGGTGAGCAGTTCTTC. Translating gives CASSVASGRPGEQFF. The full variable domain, completed using reference TRBV9 and TRBJ2-1, is DSGVTQTPKHLITATGQRVTLRCSPRSGDLSVYWYQQSLDQGLQFLIQYYNGEERAKGNILERFSAQQFPDLHSELNLSSLELGDSALYFCASSVASGRPGEQFFGPGTRLTVL.